Shown below are 13 T cell receptor beta chains from a single sample sequenced in a study of shared clonotypes between healthy human individuals. Method: immunoSEQ multiplex PCR; TCRdb's copy keeps in-frame clones and lacks some. The top ten clones hold roughly 0.83% of a sample with approximately 1,000,000 clones, approximately 80% of them seen once. Sequencing was done on a sample of memory CD4+ T cells from PBMCs. Documented subset: CD45RA-negative fraction. Receptors were obtained from a man aged 18 to 30 in good health. Some clones in this sample may be carry-over from other donors' samples.

This rearrangement joins TRBV7-9 to TRBJ1-4; 8 bases are a match to TRBD1. Germline CDR1 is SEHNR and CDR2 is FQNEAQ (reference sequence). The CDR3 has 14 amino acids. After removal of 6 bases from V and 4 bases from J, the junction contained 4 bases not matched to a gene. DNA for the CDR3: TGTGCCAGCAGGCCGACAGGGGTTAATGAAAAACTGTTTTTT. It yields the protein CASRPTGVNEKLFF.

The gene calls are TRBV9 and TRBJ2-1; 8 positions agree with TRBD2. V was clipped by 0 bases and J by 9 bases; unmatched bases: 8. This CDR3 spans 15 amino acids. Germline loops: CDR1 SGDLS, CDR2 YYNGEE. The CDR3 protein is CASSVVAGGISEQFF. The CDR3 region has the DNA TGTGCCAGCAGCGTAGTTGCGGGAGGAATCAGTGAGCAGTTCTTC.

This chain links TRBV20-1 with TRBJ2-3; no firm D call. This CDR3 region has 11 residues. Germline CDR1 and CDR2: DFQATT and SNEGSKA (reference sequence). With 2 bases removed from V and 5 bases from J, the gap between germline ends came to 5 bases. CDR3 nucleotides: TGCAGTGCTAGACGAAAAGATACGCAGTATTTT. Translation gives CSARRKDTQYF.

This chain uses TRBV5-6 with TRBJ1-1; no clear D gene. Trimming left V 6 bases short and J 0 bases short, with 15 bases between. Germline V lookup: CDR1 SGHDT, CDR2 YYEEEE. There are 15 residues in the CDR3. The CDR3 region is CASTRTWPMNTEAFF. For the CDR3, the DNA is TGTGCCAGCACCCGGACGTGGCCCATGAACACTGAAGCTTTCTTT.

As concerns this clone: One end of the junction does not line up with germline, which may come from a read error. CDR3 loop: CASSQVQGINSHNEQFF. CDR3 coding DNA: TGTGCCAGCAGCCAAGTCCAGGGCATTAACTCCCACAATGAGCAGTTCTTC. This chain connects TRBV4-2 to TRBJ2-1; D perhaps matches TRBD1 (5 bases). This CDR3 has 17 amino acids. Per the germline V gene, CDR1 is LGHNA and CDR2 is YNFKEQ.

The genes are TRBV30 and TRBJ1-1; TRBD1 matches 7 bases. There are 10 residues in the CDR3. V shed 5 bases, J shed 7 bases, and the junction held 1 base outside the gene matches. CDR1 and CDR2 from the germline V gene are GTSNPN and SVGIG (reference sequence). The CDR3: CAWQGVEAFF. CDR3 coding DNA: TGTGCCTGGCAGGGGGTTGAAGCTTTCTTT.

The chain carries TRBV5-4 and TRBJ2-3; D is uncertain. Germline-derived CDR1 and CDR2 are SGHNT and YYREEE (reference sequence). The CDR3 extends over 13 amino acids. The V and J ends lost 3 bases and 4 bases respectively, with 9 bases between them. The CDR3 loop reads CASSSPISDTQYF. The DNA for the CDR3 is TGTGCCAGCAGCTCGCCAATCTCAGATACGCAGTATTTT.

This sequence joins TRBV27 and TRBJ1-1; no clear D. V was cut by 3 bases and J by 1 base, with 9 bases left in between. CDR3 length: 14 residues. Germline assignment: CDR1 MNHEY and CDR2 SMNVEV (reference sequence). CDR3 DNA: TGTGCCAGCAGTTTTGGAGGACCGAACACTGAAGCTTTCTTT. Protein: CASSFGGPNTEAFF.

The rearrangement joins TRBV7-6 to TRBJ1-4, with D tentatively TRBD1 (6 bases). Germline V gene lookup returns CDR1 SGHVS and CDR2 FNYEAQ. CDR3 length: 16 amino acids. Trimming cost V 5 bases and J 8 bases, with 21 bases left between them. This CDR3 reads CASSLGGGGPPEKLFF. As DNA, the CDR3 is TGTGCCAGCAGCCTAGGCGGGGGGGGCCCACCCGAAAAACTGTTTTTT.

This chain joins TRBV4-1 and TRBJ1-1; possibly TRBD1 for D (5 bases). V lost 1 base, J lost 2 bases, and 8 bases lay in between. The CDR3 is 14 amino acids. Germline V gene data show CDR1 as MGHRA and CDR2 as YSYEKL. DNA of the CDR3: TGCGCCAGCAGCCAAGGGACATCCAACACTGAAGCTTTCTTT. Protein: CASSQGTSNTEAFF.

V and J are TRBV29-1 and TRBJ2-5; D is unclear. This CDR3 spans 13 amino acids. Germline V gene lookup returns CDR1 SQVTM and CDR2 ANQGSEA. Trimming shortened V by 0 bases and J by 4 bases, and 9 bases separated the two germline ends. Here the CDR3 DNA reads TGCAGCGTTGAAGATAGTGGGGTAGAGACCCAGTACTTC. Amino acids: CSVEDSGVETQYF. The variable domain in full, completed from reference TRBV29-1 and TRBJ2-5, reads SAVISQKPSRDICQRGTSLTIQCQVDSQVTMMFWYRQQPGQSLTLIATANQGSEATYESGFVIDKFPISRPNLTFSTLTVSNMSPEDSSIYLCSVEDSGVETQYFGPGTRLLVL.

The chain joins TRBV6-6 to TRBJ2-7; 9 bases are shared with TRBD1. CDR3 length: 12 residues. Germline CDR1 MNHNY, CDR2 SVGAGI (reference sequence). After removal of 10 bases from V and 2 bases from J, the junction contained 3 bases not matched to a gene. The CDR3 DNA is TGTGCCACACGACAGGGGGCCTACGAGCAGTACTTC. It is translated as CATRQGAYEQYF.

Concerning this clone itself: Other DNA sequences in this sample translate to the same CDR3. V usage is TRBV5-1 and J usage is TRBJ2-2; no reliable D call. This CDR3 is 15 amino acids long. Trimming took off 4 bases at V and 0 bases at J, with 10 bases between the two ends. Looked up from germline, CDR1 is SGHRS and CDR2 is YFSETQ. The DNA of the CDR3 is TGCGCCAGCAGCCTCAGGACGGCGAACACCGGGGAGCTGTTTTTT. Protein: CASSLRTANTGELFF. Full variable domain (rest looked up from reference TRBV5-1 and TRBJ2-2): KAGVTQTPRYLIKTRGQQVTLSCSPISGHRSVSWYQQTPGQGLQFLFEYFSETQRNKGNFPGRFSGRQFSNSRSEMNVSTLELGDSALYLCASSLRTANTGELFFGEGSRLTVL.